This passage covers 5 T cell receptor beta chains from one sample sequenced in a study of blood T cell repertoires in COVID-19. TCRdb keeps only in-frame clones here, not all; method: immunoSEQ multiplex PCR. The table has about 200,000 clones, 75% to 85% seen once. Sequencing was performed on peripheral blood. Every receptor here comes from a woman older than 75 with COVID-19, enrolled during active disease.

This chain connects TRBV11-2 to TRBJ1-4; possibly TRBD1 for D (6 bases). The V gene's germline CDR1 is SGHAT and CDR2 FQNNGV. Trimming shortened V by 3 bases and J by 1 base, and 9 bases separated the two germline ends. The CDR3 spans 15 residues. As DNA, the CDR3 is TGTGCCAGCAGCTTCTGGGGGCAAACTAATGAAAAACTGTTTTTT. Translated: CASSFWGQTNEKLFF. Filled out from reference TRBV11-2 and TRBJ1-4, the complete variable domain reads EAGVAQSPRYKIIEKRQSVAFWCNPISGHATLYWYQQILGQGPKLLIQFQNNGVVDDSQLPKDRFSAERLKGVDSTLKIQPAKLEDSAVYLCASSFWGQTNEKLFFGSGTQLSVL.

This chain joins TRBV6-5 and TRBJ1-5, with 7 nucleotides matching TRBD1. V was pared by 6 bases and J by 4 bases, with 3 bases of the junction left unmatched. The CDR3 covers 13 residues. From germline, CDR1 is MNHEY and CDR2 SVGAGI. The CDR3 loop is CASRGQTNQPQHF. CDR3 sequence (DNA): TGTGCCAGCAGGGGACAGACAAATCAGCCCCAGCATTTT.

The CDR3 DNA reads as TGTGCCAGTAGTAACGGGATTCAGCCCCAGCATTTT. Its translation: CASSNGIQPQHF. The chain employs TRBV19 and TRBJ1-5, with D uncertain. Looked up from germline, CDR1 is LNHDA and CDR2 is SQIVND (reference sequence). This CDR3 contains 12 residues. Deletions cut 4 bases from V and 6 bases from J, with 7 bases between.

The V gene is TRBV7-9, the J gene TRBJ2-3, with 11 bases identical to TRBD2. This CDR3 is built from 16 residues. The J segment lost 9 bases and the V segment lost 5 bases, leaving 13 bases of the junction unmatched. CDR1 SEHNR and CDR2 FQNEAQ come from the germline V gene (reference sequence). CDR3 in amino acids: CASSPLAGGGSVTQYF. The CDR3 coding sequence is TGTGCCAGCAGCCCGTTAGCGGGAGGGGGAAGTGTGACGCAGTATTTT.

The CDR3 loop is CASSSPPSGRRNEQYF. CDR3 bases: TGTGCCAGTAGTTCCCCCCCTAGCGGGAGACGTAACGAGCAGTACTTC. The chain carries TRBV19 and TRBJ2-7, with 10 bases fitting TRBD2. CDR1 LNHDA and CDR2 SQIVND come from the germline V gene (reference sequence). V was pared by 5 bases and J by 5 bases, with 12 bases of the junction left unmatched. The CDR3 is 16 amino acids.